This T cell receptor beta chain was obtained from a study of T-cell reconstitution after alpha-beta-depleted transplantation in children (dated by TCRdb to about 2016). Background for the entire study: The study quantitatively tracked T-cell immune reconstitution after TCRalphabeta/CD19-depleted allogeneic hematopoietic cell transplantation in children using TCR repertoire profiling. Here is what the overall study found, with its caveats: Over the following months the frequencies of hyperexpanded clones went down, and after one year T-cell counts and TCRbeta diversity were mostly credited to newly produced T cells. In some patients, the high TCRbeta diversity seen at day 60 was put down to recipient T cells and intrathymic progenitors that had survived conditioning. The apparently early recovery of alphabetaT-cell counts about two months after transplant reportedly depended on only several hundred rapidly expanded clones that came from non-depleted graft cells.

Trimming removed 5 bases from V and 4 bases from J, leaving 17 bases between the germline ends. Counted from cysteine to phenylalanine, this CDR3 has 14 amino acids. The entry retains the CDR3 DNA only, 42 bases that are in frame from base 1. CDR1 GTSNPN and CDR2 SVGIG were looked up in the germline V gene (reference sequence). Preparation of the library involved PCR. For sequencing, an Illumina HiSeq 2500 was employed. TCR libraries were prepared with molecular barcoding, using unique molecular identifiers to normalize TCRbeta repertoire quantification. The public reads were reprocessed in TCRdb via fastp at Q25 and MiXCR, keeping in-frame beta chains. Each record represents a unique CDR3 protein, reported with the most common genes and DNA among its rows. The sample profile shows about 130,000 distinct CDR3 sequences; 8% to 10% of them were found once. About 24% of the sample is in the top ten clones.

According to the study, the label for this sample's treatment or condition signals: allogeneic hematopoietic cell transplantation with graft depleted of TCRalphabeta T cells and CD19 B cells. The children who served as transplant recipients had been given grafts of TCRalphabeta/CD19-depleted allogeneic hematopoietic cells. This clonotype turned up a few times. Its antigen has not been determined. Nothing much larger sits one base from this clone, and base qualities are not available. The sequence came from a girl less than two years old who had a stem cell transplant for combined immunodeficiency, so the T cells may come from the graft donor. Here the sequenced sample was PBMCs, mostly from graft donor cells, taken 180 days after TCRalphabeta/CD19-depleted stem cell transplant. The chain links TRBV30 with TRBJ1-2; TRBD1 is a possible D gene, resting on 5 matching bases. The DNA sequence is given as TGTGCCTGGTCTCCGGGACCGAGCTCCTATGGCTACACCTTC. Its coded protein is CAWSPGPSSYGYTF.